The 23 T cell receptor beta chains reported below all come from one sample, sequenced in a study of blood T cell repertoires in COVID-19 (dated by TCRdb to the early 2020s). To prepare the library, the immunoSEQ multiplex PCR assay was applied. Held by TCRdb, this immuneACCESS table contains in-frame sequences only and omits some clones. Under half of the omission traces to an unresolved V gene where checked; the cause of the rest is unknown. In this sample the table shows approximately 120,000 clones, 80% of which occur a single time. 25% of the sample is in the top ten clones. Sequenced sample: peripheral blood. Receptor source: a human donor in a cohort sampled during active COVID-19.

The chain carries TRBV10-3 and TRBJ2-7; perhaps TRBD1 as D (5 bases). The ends were cut back, 4 bases at V and 5 bases at J, with 15 bases in the middle. The V gene's germline CDR1 is ENHRY and CDR2 SYGVKD. The CDR3 runs 14 residues. The CDR3 DNA reads TGTGCCATCAGTGGGCAGGGCGATTTTCACGAGCAGTACTTC. As protein: CAISGQGDFHEQYF.

CDR3 DNA: TGTGCCAGCAGCCGGACTAGCGGGAGAACAGATACGCAGTATTTT. The encoded protein is CASSRTSGRTDTQYF. The chain combines TRBV7-2 with TRBJ2-3; 13 nucleotides match TRBD2. Trimming at V came to 5 bases and at J to 3 bases, leaving 2 bases not matched to a gene. This CDR3 has 15 residues. Germline-derived CDR1 and CDR2 are SGHTA and FQGNSA.

The chain carries TRBV11-1 and TRBJ2-1; TRBD1 might be the D (5 bases). Germline CDR1 and CDR2: SGHAT and FQDESV (reference sequence). This CDR3 spans 16 amino acids. With 5 bases removed from V and 4 bases from J, the gap between germline ends came to 18 bases. The CDR3 sequence is CASSLLGRGVYNEQFF. CDR3 DNA sequence: TGTGCCAGCAGCCTCCTTGGAAGGGGTGTATACAATGAGCAGTTCTTC.

The chain uses TRBV6-1 and TRBJ1-2, with TRBD1 identical over 10 bases. The CDR3 covers 16 residues. Germline values: CDR1 MNHNS, CDR2 SASEGT. J was trimmed by 6 bases and V by 3 bases; bases with no gene match: 10. The CDR3 region is CASSDLPGQGRNGYTF. In DNA form, the CDR3 reads TGTGCCAGCAGTGACTTGCCGGGACAGGGGAGGAATGGCTACACCTTC.

The V and J genes are TRBV11-2 and TRBJ1-2; D is undetermined. Trimming took 5 bases from V and 7 from J, leaving 14 bases between them. The CDR3 spans 13 residues. Germline V CDR1 and CDR2: SGHAT, FQNNGV. CDR3 region: CASSPVGEGGYTF. CDR3 DNA sequence: TGTGCCAGCAGCCCAGTGGGAGAGGGTGGCTACACCTTC.

This clone was counted between two and nine times. The V gene is TRBV5-1, the J gene TRBJ1-2; D is ambiguous. The CDR3 is 15 amino acids. CDR1 is SGHRS, CDR2 YFSETQ, per germline. V dropped 0 bases and J dropped 2 bases, with 11 bases sitting between them. CDR3 sequence reads: CASSLGLGQNYGYTF. CDR3 nucleotide sequence: TGCGCCAGCAGCTTGGGACTAGGGCAAAACTATGGCTACACCTTC.

The rearrangement uses TRBV2 and TRBJ2-2; D possibly corresponds to TRBD1 (6 bases). Germline CDR1 SNHLY, CDR2 FYNNEI. The V and J ends lost 2 bases and 2 bases respectively, with 9 bases between them. The CDR3 is made up of 15 amino acids. As DNA, the CDR3 is TGTGCCAGCAGTGAACGGACAGACAACACCGGGGAGCTGTTTTTT. Translation: CASSERTDNTGELFF.

DNA of the CDR3: TGTGCCAGCAGAACAGGGGGCGGTGAGACCCAGTACTTC. Its protein product is CASRTGGGETQYF. The J gene is TRBJ2-5, the V gene TRBV12-3 or TRBV12-4, with 9 bases matching TRBD1. The CDR3 consists of 13 residues. V trimming: 6 bases; J trimming: 5 bases; junction bases outside the gene matches: 4.

The table lists this clone with a count of one. The CDR3 DNA follows: TGTGCCAGCAGCCCGAAGTCCTCCCAAGGGGACACTGAAGCTTTCTTT. This gives the protein CASSPKSSQGDTEAFF. This chain links TRBV6-6 with TRBJ1-1; D might be TRBD1 (5 bases). Between the trimmed V and J ends, which lost 6 bases and 3 bases, there was a span of 20 bases. The CDR3 has 16 amino acids. In germline, CDR1 is MNHNY, CDR2 SVGAGI (reference sequence).

The rearrangement joins TRBV19 to TRBJ1-2; TRBD1 matches 8 bases. After removal of 5 bases from V and 8 bases from J, the junction contained 10 bases not matched to a gene. Germline-derived CDR1 and CDR2 are LNHDA and SQIVND (reference sequence). The CDR3 totals 14 residues. The CDR3 reads CASSPGTGTSGYTF. DNA of the CDR3: TGTGCCAGTAGTCCCGGGACAGGAACAAGCGGCTACACCTTC.

The chain uses TRBV7-6 and TRBJ2-2; 8 bases are a match to TRBD1. With V trimmed by 5 bases and J by 1 base, 15 bases remained unmatched. The CDR3 is 19 residues long. Germline loops: CDR1 SGHVS, CDR2 FNYEAQ. The CDR3 sequence: CASSRAGGQGAKNTGELFF. The DNA of the CDR3 is TGTGCCAGCAGCCGCGCCGGGGGCCAGGGGGCTAAGAACACCGGGGAGCTGTTTTTT.

The chain uses TRBV28 and TRBJ2-3; D perhaps matches TRBD2 (6 bases). The CDR3 covers 18 residues. The germline gives CDR1 MDHEN, CDR2 SYDVKM. Trimming stripped 3 bases from V and 4 bases from J, with 23 bases between. CDR3 nucleotides: TGTGCCAGCAGTTTTCTCTCCGGGACCCGGGGAGGAGCAGATACGCAGTATTTT. It yields the protein CASSFLSGTRGGADTQYF.

The CDR3 sequence is CASSVGGAYNEQFF. The DNA for the CDR3 is TGTGCCAGCAGCGTGGGAGGGGCTTACAATGAGCAGTTCTTC. The chain joins TRBV7-3 to TRBJ2-1, with 7 bases aligning to TRBD2. Germline-derived CDR1 and CDR2 are SGHTA and FQGTGA. The CDR3 is 14 residues long. Trimming removed 5 bases from V and 4 bases from J; junction bases left unmatched: 5.

V usage is TRBV6-5 and J usage is TRBJ1-1; possible D gene TRBD1, 6 bases. Trimming stripped 5 bases from V and 0 bases from J, with 13 bases between. This CDR3 spans 15 amino acids. In germline, CDR1 is MNHEY, CDR2 SVGAGI. The CDR3 nucleotides read TGTGCCAGCAGTACGCCCGGGACACTGAACACTGAAGCTTTCTTT. It specifies CASSTPGTLNTEAFF.

Only a few counts were recorded for this clone. The chain recombines TRBV5-8 with TRBJ2-7, with D perhaps TRBD2 (6 bases). Germline lookup yields CDR1 SGHTS and CDR2 YDEGEE. The CDR3 length is 16 residues. Trimming removed 0 bases at V and 2 bases at J, with 15 bases between. The CDR3 spells CASSLGGSGGAYEQYF. The CDR3 nucleotides read TGTGCCAGCAGCTTGGGGGGGTCCGGAGGGGCCTACGAGCAGTACTTC.

This clone was counted a single time. The chain recombines TRBV19 with TRBJ1-5; 7 bases agree with TRBD1. V was pared by 0 bases and J by 2 bases, with 4 bases of the junction left unmatched. The CDR3 consists of 16 residues. CDR1 and CDR2 from the germline V gene are LNHDA and SQIVND (reference sequence). Here the CDR3 reads CASSIEDREGNQPQHF. The DNA for the CDR3 is TGTGCCAGTAGTATAGAAGACAGGGAAGGCAATCAGCCCCAGCATTTT. The full variable domain, in which reference TRBV19 and TRBJ1-5 provide the parts outside the CDR3, is DGGITQSPKYLFRKEGQNVTLSCEQNLNHDAMYWYRQDPGQGLRLIYYSQIVNDFQKGDIAEGYSVSREKKESFPLTVTSAQKNPTAFYLCASSIEDREGNQPQHFGDGTRLSIL.

This rearrangement joins TRBV9 to TRBJ2-1, with a tentative D call TRBD2 (6 bases). CDR3 length: 14 residues. Trimming cost V 3 bases and J 9 bases, with 16 bases left between them. Germline V lookup: CDR1 SGDLS, CDR2 YYNGEE. The CDR3 DNA is TGTGCCAGCAGCGCCCAGGGAGGAGGTGGTGAGCAGTTCTTC. This sequence encodes CASSAQGGGGEQFF. Looking up the rest from reference TRBV9 and TRBJ2-1 gives the full variable domain: DSGVTQTPKHLITATGQRVTLRCSPRSGDLSVYWYQQSLDQGLQFLIQYYNGEERAKGNILERFSAQQFPDLHSELNLSSLELGDSALYFCASSAQGGGGEQFFGPGTRLTVL.

Only a few counts were recorded for this clone. The V gene is TRBV7-2, the J gene TRBJ2-4; no clear D. This CDR3 has 13 amino acids. Germline V gene sequence: CDR1 SGHTA, CDR2 FQGNSA. Trimming cost V 5 bases and J 6 bases, with 11 bases left between them. CDR3 DNA: TGTGCCAGCAGCCCACCTGGCGGAAACATTCAGTACTTC. This codes for CASSPPGGNIQYF.

The chain is built from TRBV19 and TRBJ2-7; D is perhaps TRBD2 (7 bases). Trimming shortened V by 4 bases and J by 3 bases, and 13 bases separated the two germline ends. The CDR3 sequence is 14 residues long. Looked up from germline, CDR1 is LNHDA and CDR2 is SQIVND (reference sequence). CDR3 in amino acids: CASSRRGGDYEQYF. The CDR3 bases are TGTGCCAGTAGTAGAAGGGGGGGCGACTACGAGCAGTACTTC.

The chain uses TRBV7-9 and TRBJ1-2, with TRBD1 identical over 7 bases. Losses at the gene ends were 5 bases for V and 5 bases for J; bases not matched to a gene: 14. The CDR3 loop spans 16 amino acids. Germline CDR1 is SEHNR and CDR2 is FQNEAQ (reference sequence). The CDR3 reads CASSAGGPSGLYGYTF. The CDR3 nucleotides read TGTGCCAGCAGCGCAGGGGGACCTTCGGGTTTGTATGGCTACACCTTC. Complete variable domain (other parts from reference TRBV7-9 and TRBJ1-2): DTGVSQNPRHKITKRGQNVTFRCDPISEHNRLYWYRQTLGQGPEFLTYFQNEAQLEKSRLLSDRFSAERPKGSFSTLEIQRTEQGDSAMYLCASSAGGPSGLYGYTFGSGTRLTVV.

The V and J genes are TRBV7-9 and TRBJ2-7; 9 bases fit TRBD1. Germline V gives CDR1 SEHNR, CDR2 FQNEAQ (reference sequence). The CDR3 is made up of 15 amino acids. J was trimmed by 4 bases and V by 4 bases; bases with no gene match: 8. For the CDR3, the DNA is TGTGCCAGCAGCTACCGGGACAGGGACAGGTACGAGCAGTACTTC. Its translation: CASSYRDRDRYEQYF. Supplemented by reference TRBV7-9 and TRBJ2-7, the full variable domain reads DTGVSQNPRHKITKRGQNVTFRCDPISEHNRLYWYRQTLGQGPEFLTYFQNEAQLEKSRLLSDRFSAERPKGSFSTLEIQRTEQGDSAMYLCASSYRDRDRYEQYFGPGTRLTVT.

This rearrangement joins TRBV7-2 to TRBJ2-7, with 9 bases fitting TRBD1. Per the germline V gene, CDR1 is SGHTA and CDR2 is FQGNSA. Unmatched junction bases numbered 6, after V lost 1 base and J lost 5 bases. This CDR3 comprises 15 residues. CDR3 loop: CASSLGGTGRHEQYF. The DNA of the CDR3 is TGTGCCAGCAGCTTAGGGGGGACAGGGCGTCACGAGCAGTACTTC.

V is TRBV7-8 and J is TRBJ2-2; 7 bases map to TRBD1. The CDR3 covers 14 residues. From germline, CDR1 is SGHVS and CDR2 FQNEAQ. J gave up 7 bases and V 4 bases, and 6 bases lay outside the gene matches. Here the CDR3 reads CASSSDRVVGELFF. In nucleotides, the CDR3 is TGTGCCAGCAGCTCTGACAGGGTAGTCGGGGAGCTGTTTTTT.